The clone carrying this TCR beta chain was found a few times. The entry originates in a study of T-cell reconstitution after alpha-beta-depleted transplantation in children. As it was prepared, the TCRbeta library received unique molecular identifiers. TCRdb reprocessed the PCR reads with MiXCR, giving one entry per CDR3 protein. The table shows approximately 79,000 distinct CDR3 sequences, with less than 20% occurring only once. This receptor was identified in a male patient between 2 and 15 years old who had a stem cell transplant for acute lymphoblastic leukemia, so the T cells may come from the graft donor. Source: PBMCs, mostly from graft donor cells, taken 360 days after TCRalphabeta/CD19-depleted stem cell transplant.

In DNA form, the CDR3 reads TGCAGTGCTAGGAGGGTTAGCTCCTACAATGAGCAGTTCTTC. It codes for CSARRVSSYNEQFF. The chain joins TRBV20-1 to TRBJ2-1; D may be TRBD2 (5 bases). The germline V gene encodes CDR1 DFQATT and CDR2 SNEGSKA (reference sequence). The germline V and J ends were trimmed by 3 bases and 0 bases, with 9 bases remaining between them. CDR3 length: 14 residues.